This T cell receptor (beta chain) was sequenced during a study of blood T cell repertoires in COVID-19. Method: immunoSEQ multiplex PCR; TCRdb's copy keeps in-frame clones and lacks some. The table has about 100,000 clones, about 77% seen once. Germline V gene sequence: CDR1 SGHRS, CDR2 YFSETQ. The CDR3 contains 13 residues. With 3 bases removed from V and 6 bases from J, the gap between germline ends came to 13 bases. In its sample, this clone was seen a few times. The specimen was peripheral blood. The chain has TRBV5-1 and TRBJ2-7, with a tentative D call TRBD2 (5 bases). The TCR sequence derives from a woman in her 70s with acute or convalescent COVID-19. CDR3 sequence: CASSWNQGGEQYV. DNA for the CDR3: TGCGCCAGCAGCTGGAATCAAGGAGGCGAGCAGTACGTC.